This T cell receptor (beta chain) was identified in a study of T-cell reconstitution after alpha-beta-depleted transplantation in children. CDR3 length: 13 residues. V was clipped by 6 bases and J by 2 bases, with 13 bases between them. CDR1 is DFQATT and CDR2 is SNEGSKA in the germline V gene (reference sequence). This clonotype was observed at least ten times. Unique molecular identifiers were used in preparing the TCRbeta library. TCRdb processed the PCR reads anew with MiXCR; each CDR3 protein has one entry. Of over 400,000 distinct CDR3 sequences in the sample, around 13% are singletons; the top ten hold around 6%.

The receptor comes from a human donor who donated a stem cell graft to a child with combined immunodeficiency. This chain links TRBV20-1 with TRBJ2-5; TRBD2 might be the D (6 bases). Specimen: PBMCs from the stem cell graft donor, collected from the stem cell graft. Here the CDR3 DNA reads TGCAGTGCACAACCGGGGGAACAAGAGACCCAGTACTTC. Translated: CSAQPGEQETQYF.